This TCR beta chain comes out of a study of neoadjuvant anti-PD-1 for oral cavity cancer. Six replicates per PBMC sample, mostly from about 460 ng of genomic DNA. Assay: immunoSEQ multiplex PCR; the TCRdb copy retains only in-frame clones and omits some. The sample lists around 14,000 clones, roughly 70% seen once, with less than 2.5% in the top ten. Time point denoted: after neoadjuvant nivolumab, at surgical resection. Germline CDR1 reads SGDLS; CDR2 reads YYNGEE. V gave up 6 bases and J gave up 5 bases; unmatched junction bases: 4. This CDR3 comprises 12 residues. The chain carries TRBV9 and TRBJ2-5, with 7 bases aligning to TRBD1. Material: PBMCs, obtained after nivolumab (anti-PD-1) treatment. The clonotype was recovered from a person aged 35 to 85 with oral cavity squamous cell carcinoma. CDR3 coding DNA: TGTGCCAGCAAGGGGGCCGGGGAGACCCAGTACTTC. It is translated as CASKGAGETQYF.